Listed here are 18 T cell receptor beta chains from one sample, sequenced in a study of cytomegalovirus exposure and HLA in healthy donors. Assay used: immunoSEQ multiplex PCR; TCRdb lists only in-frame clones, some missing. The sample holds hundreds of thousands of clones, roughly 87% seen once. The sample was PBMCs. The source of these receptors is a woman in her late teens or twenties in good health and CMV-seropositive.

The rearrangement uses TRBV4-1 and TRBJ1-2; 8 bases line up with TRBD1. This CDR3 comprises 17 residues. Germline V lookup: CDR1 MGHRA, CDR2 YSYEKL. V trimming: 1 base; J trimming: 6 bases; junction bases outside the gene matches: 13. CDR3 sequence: CASSQVPRQGIRNGYTF. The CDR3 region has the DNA TGCGCCAGCAGCCAAGTCCCAAGACAGGGGATCAGAAATGGCTACACCTTC.

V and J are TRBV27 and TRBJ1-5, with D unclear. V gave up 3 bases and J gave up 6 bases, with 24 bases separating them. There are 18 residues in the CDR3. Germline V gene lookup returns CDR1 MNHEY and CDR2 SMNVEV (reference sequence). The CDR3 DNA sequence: TGTGCCAGCAGTTTTCGGGGAGAAGCGTATGTAAAGGCTCAGCCCCAGCATTTT. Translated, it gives CASSFRGEAYVKAQPQHF.

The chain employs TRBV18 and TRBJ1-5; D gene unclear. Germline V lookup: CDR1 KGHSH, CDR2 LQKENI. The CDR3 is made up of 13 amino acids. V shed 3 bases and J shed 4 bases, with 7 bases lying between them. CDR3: CASSPSLNQPQHF. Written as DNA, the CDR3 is TGTGCCAGCTCACCTTCCCTAAATCAGCCCCAGCATTTT. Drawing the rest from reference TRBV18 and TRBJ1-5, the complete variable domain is NAGVMQNPRHLVRRRGQEARLRCSPMKGHSHVYWYRQLPEEGLKFMVYLQKENIIDESGMPKERFSAEFPKEGPSILRIQQVVRGDSAAYFCASSPSLNQPQHFGDGTRLSIL.

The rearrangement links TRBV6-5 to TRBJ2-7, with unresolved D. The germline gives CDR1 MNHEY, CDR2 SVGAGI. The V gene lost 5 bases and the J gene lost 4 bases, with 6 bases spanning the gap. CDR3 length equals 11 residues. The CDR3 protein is CASSHSYEQYF. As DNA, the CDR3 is TGTGCCAGCAGTCACAGTTACGAGCAGTACTTC.

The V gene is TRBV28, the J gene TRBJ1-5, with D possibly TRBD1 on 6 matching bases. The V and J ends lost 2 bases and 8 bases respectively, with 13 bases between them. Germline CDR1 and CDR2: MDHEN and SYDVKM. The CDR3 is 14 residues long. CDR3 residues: CASSLGQGIKPQHF. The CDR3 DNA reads TGTGCCAGCAGTTTAGGTCAGGGGATTAAGCCCCAGCATTTT.

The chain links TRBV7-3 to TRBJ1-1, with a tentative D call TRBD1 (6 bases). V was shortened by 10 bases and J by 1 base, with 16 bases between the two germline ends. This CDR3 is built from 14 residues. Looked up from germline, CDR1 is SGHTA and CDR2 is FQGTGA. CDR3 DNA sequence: TGTGCCACCAAACAGCAGGGGTCGAACACTGAAGCTTTCTTT. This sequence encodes CATKQQGSNTEAFF. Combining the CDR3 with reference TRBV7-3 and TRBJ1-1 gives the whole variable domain GAGVSQTPSNKVTEKGKYVELRCDPISGHTALYWYRQSLGQGPEFLIYFQGTGAADDSGLPNDRFFAVRPEGSVSTLKIQRTERGDSAVYLCATKQQGSNTEAFFGQGTRLTVV.

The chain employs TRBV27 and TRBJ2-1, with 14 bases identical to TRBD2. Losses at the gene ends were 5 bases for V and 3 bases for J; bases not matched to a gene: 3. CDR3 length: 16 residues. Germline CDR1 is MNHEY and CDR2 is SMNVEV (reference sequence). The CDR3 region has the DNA TGTGCCAGCAGTATCGGGACTAGCGGGAGCTACAATGAGCAGTTCTTC. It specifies CASSIGTSGSYNEQFF.

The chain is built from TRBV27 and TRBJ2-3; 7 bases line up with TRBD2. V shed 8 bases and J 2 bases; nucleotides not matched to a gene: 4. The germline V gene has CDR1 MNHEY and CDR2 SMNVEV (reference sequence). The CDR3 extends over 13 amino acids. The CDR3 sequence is CASSLAVTDTQYF. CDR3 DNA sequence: TGTGCCAGCTCCCTAGCGGTCACAGATACGCAGTATTTT.

The CDR3 loop reads CASSQDPPARANYGYTF. DNA for the CDR3: TGTGCCAGCAGCCAAGATCCCCCAGCGCGAGCTAACTATGGCTACACCTTC. The V call is TRBV4-2, the J call TRBJ1-2; D is undetermined. The CDR3 loop spans 17 amino acids. Trimming stripped 0 bases from V and 0 bases from J, with 14 bases between. Germline V gene lookup returns CDR1 LGHNA and CDR2 YNFKEQ.

This CDR3 reads CATSPPVSSGNTIYF. In nucleotides, the CDR3 is TGTGCCACCTCGCCTCCGGTATCGTCTGGAAACACCATATATTTT. V gene TRBV28 combines with J gene TRBJ1-3; D is uncertain. V lost 10 bases to trimming and J lost 1 base, with 17 bases between them. Per germline, CDR1 MDHEN and CDR2 SYDVKM. CDR3 length: 15 residues.

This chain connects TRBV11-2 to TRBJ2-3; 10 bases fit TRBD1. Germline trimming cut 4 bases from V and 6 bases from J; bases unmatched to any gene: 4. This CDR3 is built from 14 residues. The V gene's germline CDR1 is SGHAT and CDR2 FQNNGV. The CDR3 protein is CASSWDRGRDTQYF. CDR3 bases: TGTGCCAGCAGCTGGGACAGGGGACGGGATACGCAGTATTTT. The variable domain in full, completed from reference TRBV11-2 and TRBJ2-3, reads EAGVAQSPRYKIIEKRQSVAFWCNPISGHATLYWYQQILGQGPKLLIQFQNNGVVDDSQLPKDRFSAERLKGVDSTLKIQPAKLEDSAVYLCASSWDRGRDTQYFGPGTRLTVL.

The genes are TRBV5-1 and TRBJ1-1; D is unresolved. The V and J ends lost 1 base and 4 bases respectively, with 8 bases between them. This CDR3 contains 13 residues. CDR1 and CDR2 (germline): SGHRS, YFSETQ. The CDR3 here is CASSLQVFTEAFF. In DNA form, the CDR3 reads TGCGCCAGCAGCTTGCAGGTTTTCACTGAAGCTTTCTTT.

The CDR3 sequence: CASSPTPSGYEQYF. The CDR3, as DNA: TGTGCCAGCAGCCCAACGCCGAGCGGTTACGAGCAGTACTTC. This chain connects TRBV4-2 to TRBJ2-7, with D possibly being TRBD2 (5 bases). This CDR3 has 14 residues. The ends were cut back, 4 bases at V and 4 bases at J, with 14 bases in the middle. The V gene's germline CDR1 is LGHNA and CDR2 YNFKEQ.

The CDR3 spells CASSLAEDAGINTIYF. Here the CDR3 DNA reads TGTGCCAGCAGCTTAGCAGAGGATGCAGGGATAAACACCATATATTTT. The J gene is TRBJ1-3, the V gene TRBV7-8; perhaps TRBD1 as D (5 bases). V dropped 0 bases and J dropped 6 bases, with 15 bases sitting between them. Germline CDR1 and CDR2: SGHVS and FQNEAQ. This CDR3 comprises 16 residues.

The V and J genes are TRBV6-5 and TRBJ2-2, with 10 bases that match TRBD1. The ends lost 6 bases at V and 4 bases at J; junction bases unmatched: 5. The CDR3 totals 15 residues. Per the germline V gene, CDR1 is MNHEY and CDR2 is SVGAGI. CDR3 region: CASRMTGGGTGELFF. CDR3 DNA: TGTGCCAGCAGGATGACAGGGGGCGGCACCGGGGAGCTGTTTTTT.

CDR3 region: CASSLQGDEQYF. CDR3 DNA: TGTGCCAGCTCACTACAGGGGGACGAGCAGTACTTC. V and J are TRBV18 and TRBJ2-7; TRBD1 matches 8 bases. Per the germline V gene, CDR1 is KGHSH and CDR2 is LQKENI. Trimming at V came to 4 bases and at J to 5 bases, leaving 1 base not matched to a gene. This CDR3 is 12 amino acids long.

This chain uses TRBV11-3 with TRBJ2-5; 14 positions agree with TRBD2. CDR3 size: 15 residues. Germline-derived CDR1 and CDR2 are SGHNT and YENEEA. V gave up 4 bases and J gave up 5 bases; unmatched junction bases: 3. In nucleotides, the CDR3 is TGTGCCAGCAGCTCGGGACTAGCGGGAGATGAGACCCAGTACTTC. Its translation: CASSSGLAGDETQYF.

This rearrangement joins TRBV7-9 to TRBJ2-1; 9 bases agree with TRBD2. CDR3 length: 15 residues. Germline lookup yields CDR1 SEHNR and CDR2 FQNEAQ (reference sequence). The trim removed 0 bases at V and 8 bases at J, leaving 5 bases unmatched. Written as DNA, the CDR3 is TGTGCCAGCAGCTTAGCGGGCGGGAGGGCCGATGAGCAGTTCTTC. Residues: CASSLAGGRADEQFF.